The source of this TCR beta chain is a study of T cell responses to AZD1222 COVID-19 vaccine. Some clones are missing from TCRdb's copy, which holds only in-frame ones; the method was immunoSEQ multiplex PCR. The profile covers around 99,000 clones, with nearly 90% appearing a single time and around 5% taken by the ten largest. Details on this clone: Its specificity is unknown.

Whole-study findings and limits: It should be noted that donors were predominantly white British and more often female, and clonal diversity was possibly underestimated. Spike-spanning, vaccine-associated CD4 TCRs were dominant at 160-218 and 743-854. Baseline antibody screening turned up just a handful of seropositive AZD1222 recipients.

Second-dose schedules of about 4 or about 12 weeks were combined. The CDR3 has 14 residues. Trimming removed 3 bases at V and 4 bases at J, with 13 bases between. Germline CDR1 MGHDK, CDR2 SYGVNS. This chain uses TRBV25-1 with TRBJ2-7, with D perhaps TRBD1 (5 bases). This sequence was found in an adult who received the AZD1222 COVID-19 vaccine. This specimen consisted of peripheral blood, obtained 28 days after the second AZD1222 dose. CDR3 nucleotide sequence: TGTGCCAGCAGTGACCCGGGCAGGGATTACGAGCAGTACTTC. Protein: CASSDPGRDYEQYF.